This T cell receptor beta chain was identified during a study of OX40 agonist ivuxolimab in advanced cancers. At the level of the study: Partial responses occurred in Three dose-escalation patients, one with hepatocellular carcinoma and two with cutaneous melanoma.

On this clone itself: Its antigen is currently unknown.

General observations from the study: Among the lowest peripheral clonal expansion occurred in 0.1-3.0 mg/kg partial responders. Dose levels from 0.1 to 3.0 mg/kg saw CD4+ and CD8+ blood T cells expand clonally by week 6.

Germline V CDR1 and CDR2: MDHEN, SYDVKM. The CDR3 runs to 12 residues. V lost 7 bases and J lost 7, with 13 bases in between. The method was immunoSEQ multiplex PCR; TCRdb's version includes in-frame clones alone and lacks a portion of them. The table shows 100,000 to 150,000 clones, with 80% to 95% occurring only once. This material consisted of CD4+ or CD8+ T cells sorted from blood, taken in a trial of the OX40 agonist ivuxolimab. This TCR was sampled from an adult with an advanced solid tumor such as melanoma, head and neck, liver or kidney cancer. This chain links TRBV28 with TRBJ1-2; D remains unclear. This CDR3 reads CASTPLHGGYTF. The CDR3 bases are TGTGCCAGCACCCCCCTACACGGTGGCTACACCTTC.